A single TCR beta chain is shown here with its context. Antigen: not known. This sample stems from a study of OX40 agonist ivuxolimab in advanced cancers. Looking at the study overall: Hepatocellular carcinoma, melanoma, renal cell or head and neck cancer affected the dose-escalation patients. A mean age of roughly 60 years, range about 23 to 90, was recorded, and approximately 80% were male. Study-level results: Clonal expansion was seen in CD4+ and CD8+ blood T cells by week 6 at 0.1 to 3.0 mg/kg.

Libraries were prepared by immunoSEQ multiplex PCR; TCRdb keeps only in-frame clonotypes and omits some of them. The sample consists of 70,000 or so clones, around 80% of them appearing once. V gave up 0 bases and J gave up 2 bases, with 13 bases separating them. The CDR3 spans 16 residues. The germline CDR1 and CDR2 sequences are MGHRA and YSYEKL. Sequenced here: CD4+ or CD8+ T cells sorted from blood, sampled in a trial of the OX40 agonist ivuxolimab. The TCR was taken from an adult with an advanced solid tumor such as melanoma, head and neck, liver or kidney cancer. This chain uses TRBV4-1 with TRBJ2-5; D is undetermined. The CDR3 reads CASSQDGDLSQETQYF. For the CDR3, the DNA is TGCGCCAGCAGCCAAGACGGAGACTTGTCGCAAGAGACCCAGTACTTC.